What follows describes a single T cell receptor (beta chain). Its binding antigen is unknown. No qualities accompany the bases; no much larger clone lies one base away. Relative to germline, V is missing 4 bases and J is missing 3 bases, with 14 bases of the junction outside any gene match. From its cysteine to its phenylalanine, the CDR3 spans 18 amino acids. Of the read, only the CDR3 DNA is kept; its 54 bases are in frame from base 1. CDR1 is given as MDHEN and CDR2 as SYDVKM, both from the germline V gene. This specimen belongs to a study of beta chain features in type 1 diabetes (dated by TCRdb to the late 2010s). Context from the whole study: Mean age, gender distribution, total cell number and subset yield were not different between patients and healthy donors. Across all samples, approximately 100 million sorted cells were examined, and cell number per subset correlated strongly with RNA yield. The study compared the TCRB repertoires of sorted circulating CD4+ T cell subsets in recently diagnosed type 1 diabetes patients with those in matched healthy donors. Regulatory and stem cell-like memory subsets were obtained from only 8 patients and about eight healthy donors, while naive and central memory subsets were obtained from all 30 or so donors. Overall results and qualifications from the work: Type 1 diabetes patients showed a moderate but significant shortening of TCRB CDR3 length in all four CD4+ subsets. Naive, central memory and regulatory TCRB repertoires appeared more similar among patients than among healthy donors. Only small numbers of individuals were included in the HLA sub-analyses, which left unresolved whether HLA type had any influence on TCRB rearrangement. Because cDNA was sequenced instead of genomic DNA, activated cells with high expression could be over-represented, although the groups did not differ in activation or CD3 levels. At VDJ recombination sites, type 1 diabetes patients had fewer insertions and more deleted nucleotides, which implies abnormalities in thymic rearrangement. Shorter templates might have been favored by PCR, but patient and control samples were amplified and corrected together, so both groups would have been affected equally by any skew.

From each donor, a single peripheral blood sample of 100 to 150 mL on average was drawn into heparinised tubes. Naive, central memory, regulatory and stem cell-like memory CD4+ T cells were sorted on a BD FACSAria II using a panel including CD45RO, CCR7, CD25, CD127, CD95 and CD27. A purity above 95% was achieved for all sorted populations. PBMCs were separated immediately by Lymphoprep density gradient centrifugation and were stained directly, without being cultured. So that batch effects would be minimized, each experiment stained and sorted samples in pairs, pairing one healthy donor with one patient. The entire isolated RNA was reverse transcribed using the High Capacity cDNA Reverse Transcription Kit, and thus expressed TCRB transcripts were sequenced. Deep immunoSEQ sequencing was performed on naive, central memory and regulatory T cell samples, with an average of approximately 4 million total reads per sample. Sorted cells were lysed in RLT buffer and RNA was extracted with DNase-treated RNeasy Micro or Mini kits, depending on cell number. Each cell subset was processed separately to prevent cross-contamination, with patient and healthy donor samples processed together. Using the immunoSEQ multiplex PCR, TCRB sequences were amplified from cDNA into 87-bp fragments spanning the CDR3 region. Sequencing of the amplicons was done on the Illumina HiSeq platform. In the paper's pipeline: Synthetic template baselines were used to correct PCR bias computationally, reads within Hamming distance 2 were collapsed, and singletons that could not be merged were discarded. Reads were aligned against IMGT so that V, D and J genes, CDR3 length and insertions or deletions at six rearrangement sites could be assigned. Within each subset, clonotype counts were normalized to sorted cell number, after which true diversity and Gini coefficients were computed with the tcR R package. The overlap coefficient, calculated on TCRB nucleotide sequences, was used to quantify repertoire sharing. As a proxy for the pre-selection repertoire, out-of-frame TCRB sequences from naive cells were analyzed. As stored in TCRdb, this immuneACCESS dataset retains in-frame rearrangements with V and J assigned. A fraction of the clones does not appear; measured against another copy, unresolved V genes explain less than half of the discrepancy, and the remainder lacks a known reason. Clone size and the V and J calls come from that table; the DNA yielded D and trimming. The sample has a few hundred thousand clones on record, about 16% of them singletons. Roughly 0.017% of the sample belongs to the ten largest clones.

The sample comprised naive CD4+ T cells from blood. What this sample's cell subset or site label stands for: true naive CD4+ T cells. The source of this sequence is a woman between 18 and 30 years old in good health. Rearrangement joined TRBV28 to TRBJ2-7; 11 bases in the junction line up with TRBD2. The CDR3 region: CASSSDGSGRAIRYEQYF. The bases read TGTGCCAGCAGTTCCGACGGTAGCGGGAGGGCAATTCGCTACGAGCAGTACTTC.